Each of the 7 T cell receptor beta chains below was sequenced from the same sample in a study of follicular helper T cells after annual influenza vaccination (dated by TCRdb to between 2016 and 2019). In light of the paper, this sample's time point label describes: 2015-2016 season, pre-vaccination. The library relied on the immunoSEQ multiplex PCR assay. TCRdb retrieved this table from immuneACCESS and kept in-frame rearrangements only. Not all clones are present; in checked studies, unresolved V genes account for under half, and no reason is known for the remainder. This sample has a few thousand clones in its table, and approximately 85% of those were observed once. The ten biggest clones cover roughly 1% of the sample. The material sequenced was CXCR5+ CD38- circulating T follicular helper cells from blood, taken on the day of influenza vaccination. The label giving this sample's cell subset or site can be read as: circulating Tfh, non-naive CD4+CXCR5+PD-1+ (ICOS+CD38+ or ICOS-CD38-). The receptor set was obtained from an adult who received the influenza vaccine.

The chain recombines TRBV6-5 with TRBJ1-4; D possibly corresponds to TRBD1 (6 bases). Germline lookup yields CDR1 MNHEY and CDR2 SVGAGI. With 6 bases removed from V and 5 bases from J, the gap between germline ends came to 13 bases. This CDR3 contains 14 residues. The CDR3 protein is CASRTSGTNEKLFF. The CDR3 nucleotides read TGTGCCAGCAGAACGTCAGGGACAAATGAAAAACTGTTTTTT.

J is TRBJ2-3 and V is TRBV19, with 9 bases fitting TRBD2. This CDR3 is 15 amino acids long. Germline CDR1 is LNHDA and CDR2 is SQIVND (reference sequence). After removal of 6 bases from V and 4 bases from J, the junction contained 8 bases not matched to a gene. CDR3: CASRGSGSRADTQYF. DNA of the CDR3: TGTGCCAGTAGGGGTAGCGGGAGTAGGGCAGATACGCAGTATTTT.

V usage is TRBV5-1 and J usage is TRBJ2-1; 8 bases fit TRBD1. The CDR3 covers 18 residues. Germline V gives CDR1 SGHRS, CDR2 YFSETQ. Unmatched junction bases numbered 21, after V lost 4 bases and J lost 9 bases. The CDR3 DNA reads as TGCGCCAGCAGCCTTGAACGGGCAGGGGGCGGAACATCCCCTGAGCAGTTCTTC. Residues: CASSLERAGGGTSPEQFF. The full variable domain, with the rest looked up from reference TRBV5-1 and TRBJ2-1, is KAGVTQTPRYLIKTRGQQVTLSCSPISGHRSVSWYQQTPGQGLQFLFEYFSETQRNKGNFPGRFSGRQFSNSRSEMNVSTLELGDSALYLCASSLERAGGGTSPEQFFGPGTRLTVL.

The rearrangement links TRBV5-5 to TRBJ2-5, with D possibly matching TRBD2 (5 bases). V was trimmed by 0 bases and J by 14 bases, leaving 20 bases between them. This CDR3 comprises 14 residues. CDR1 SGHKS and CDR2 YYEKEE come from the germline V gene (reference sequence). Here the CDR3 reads CASSLVPEASSVYF. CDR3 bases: TGTGCCAGCAGCTTGGTCCCGGAGGCTTCCAGTGTCTACTTC.

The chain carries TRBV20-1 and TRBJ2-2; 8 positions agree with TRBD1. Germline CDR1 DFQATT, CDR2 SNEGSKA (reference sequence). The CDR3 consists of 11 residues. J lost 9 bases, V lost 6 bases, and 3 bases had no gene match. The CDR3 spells CSAQGARELFF. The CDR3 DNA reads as TGCAGTGCCCAGGGGGCGCGGGAGCTGTTTTTT.

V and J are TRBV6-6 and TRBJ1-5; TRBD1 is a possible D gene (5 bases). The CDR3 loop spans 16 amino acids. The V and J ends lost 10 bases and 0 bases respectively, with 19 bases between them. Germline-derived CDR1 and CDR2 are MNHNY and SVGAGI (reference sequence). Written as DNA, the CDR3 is TGTGCCACCTCGGCAGTAGGACAAATTAGCAATCAGCCCCAGCATTTT. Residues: CATSAVGQISNQPQHF.

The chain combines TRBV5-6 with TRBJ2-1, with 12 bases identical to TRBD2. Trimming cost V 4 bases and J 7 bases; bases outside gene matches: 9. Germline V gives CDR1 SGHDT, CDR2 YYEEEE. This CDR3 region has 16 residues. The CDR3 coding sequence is TGTGCCAGCAGCCCCCTAGCGGGAGGGCCGAGGAATGAGCAGTTCTTC. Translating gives CASSPLAGGPRNEQFF.